Below, 21 T cell receptor beta chains from the same sample are listed, as sequenced in a study of cytomegalovirus exposure and HLA in healthy donors. Vbeta (60) and Jbeta (13) primers were used in the PCR. TCRdb's table, derived via immunoSEQ multiplex PCR, lists solely in-frame clones and lacks some. The repertoire consists of about 130,000 clones, with 65% to 85% occurring once and the leading ten covering more than 0.95%. The sequenced sample consisted of PBMCs. These receptors were obtained from a man aged 50-60 years in good health and CMV-seronegative.

The chain links TRBV5-1 to TRBJ2-3; 8 bases are shared with TRBD2. Germline-derived CDR1 and CDR2 are SGHRS and YFSETQ. The CDR3 runs 17 residues. With 4 bases clipped from V and 5 bases from J, the junction kept 15 bases outside the gene matches. In nucleotides, the CDR3 is TGCGCCAGCAGCCCGACGACCGGAGCGGGAGCTGTAGATACGCAGTATTTT. Its protein is CASSPTTGAGAVDTQYF.

The rearrangement links TRBV5-8 to TRBJ1-1; D gene ambiguous. Germline-derived CDR1 and CDR2 are SGHTS and YDEGEE. This CDR3 spans 14 amino acids. V lost 4 bases and J lost 1, with 11 bases in between. The chain's CDR3 is CASSRSAGNTEAFF. The CDR3 DNA reads TGTGCCAGCAGCAGGTCGGCAGGGAACACTGAAGCTTTCTTT.

The chain uses TRBV6-6 and TRBJ2-7; a possible D gene is TRBD1 (6 bases). Per the germline V gene, CDR1 is MNHNY and CDR2 is SVGAGI (reference sequence). Trimming cost V 11 bases and J 5 bases, with 19 bases left between them. CDR3 size: 13 residues. CDR3 DNA sequence: TGTGCCGCGCGTGGGGGCAGTAGGGACGAGCAGTACTTC. Translating gives CAARGGSRDEQYF.

Note on this clone: The junction departs from germline at one end; a sequencing error may be responsible. The genes are TRBV2 and TRBJ1-4, with 8 nucleotides matching TRBD1. Germline V gene data show CDR1 as SNHLY and CDR2 as FYNNEI. CDR3 length equals 11 residues. CDR3 bases: TGTGCCAGCAGTGAAGCGGGACAGGCTTCATTT. Amino acid sequence: CASSEAGQASF.

The chain employs TRBV5-1 and TRBJ2-7, with 10 bases fitting TRBD1. The CDR3 runs to 16 residues. Germline V gene sequence: CDR1 SGHRS, CDR2 YFSETQ. V shed 0 bases and J 3 bases; nucleotides not matched to a gene: 6. The CDR3 region has the DNA TGCGCCAGCAGCTTGGGGCCGGGACAGGGGAACTACGAGCAGTACTTC. Translating gives CASSLGPGQGNYEQYF.

The chain uses TRBV9 and TRBJ2-1, with 8 bases matching TRBD2. Germline CDR1 and CDR2: SGDLS and YYNGEE. This CDR3 comprises 13 residues. Germline trimming cut 4 bases from V and 9 bases from J; bases unmatched to any gene: 6. CDR3: CASSSGLATEQFF. The DNA of the CDR3 is TGTGCCAGCAGCTCAGGACTAGCCACTGAGCAGTTCTTC.

This rearrangement joins TRBV29-1 to TRBJ2-1; D may be TRBD1 (5 bases). From germline, CDR1 is SQVTM and CDR2 ANQGSEA. With 5 bases removed from V and 0 bases from J, the gap between germline ends came to 8 bases. The CDR3 is 13 amino acids. The CDR3 sequence is CSVLRGSYNEQFF. The CDR3 coding sequence is TGCAGCGTTTTAAGGGGCTCCTACAATGAGCAGTTCTTC.

The CDR3 DNA sequence: TGTGCCAGCAGCTTTTCCGGGACAGGAGATTTCTATGGCTACACCTTC. Translating it yields CASSFSGTGDFYGYTF. This chain uses TRBV11-2 with TRBJ1-2; 8 nucleotides line up with TRBD1. The CDR3 loop spans 16 amino acids. Germline CDR1 is SGHAT and CDR2 is FQNNGV. The trim removed 3 bases at V and 4 bases at J, leaving 10 bases unmatched.

This sequence joins TRBV11-2 and TRBJ2-1, with D maybe TRBD1 (6 bases). This CDR3 is 15 amino acids long. Trimming removed 5 bases at V and 6 bases at J, with 17 bases between. Germline V CDR1 and CDR2: SGHAT, FQNNGV. Here the CDR3 DNA reads TGTGCCAGCAGCGTGAGGGAGACAGGTTTCAATGAGCAGTTCTTC. Amino acids: CASSVRETGFNEQFF.

V is TRBV10-3 and J is TRBJ1-1, with 7 positions matching TRBD1. The CDR3 consists of 14 residues. Germline CDR1 and CDR2: ENHRY and SYGVKD. The V gene end was trimmed by 5 bases and the J gene end by 2 bases; junction bases not matched to a gene: 5. The CDR3 DNA follows: TGTGCCATCAGTACCGGGACAGCTAACACTGAAGCTTTCTTT. This encodes CAISTGTANTEAFF.

This clone has only a few counts. V is TRBV11-1 and J is TRBJ2-5; 7 positions agree with TRBD1. The CDR3 loop spans 15 amino acids. V was pared by 1 base and J by 1 base, with 3 bases of the junction left unmatched. Germline CDR1 is SGHAT and CDR2 is FQDESV (reference sequence). The CDR3 region is CASSLVQGIQETQYF. The CDR3 DNA sequence: TGTGCCAGCAGCTTAGTACAGGGGATCCAAGAGACCCAGTACTTC.

The J gene is TRBJ2-2, the V gene TRBV6-5, with 9 bases matching TRBD1. The germline gives CDR1 MNHEY, CDR2 SVGAGI. CDR3 length equals 15 residues. The trim removed 6 bases at V and 4 bases at J, leaving 6 bases unmatched. Here the CDR3 DNA reads TGTGCCAGCAGCCCAGGACAGGGGATCACCGGGGAGCTGTTTTTT. Protein: CASSPGQGITGELFF.

The J gene is TRBJ2-3, the V gene TRBV5-1; TRBD1 aligns across 9 bases. With 1 base clipped from V and 4 bases from J, the junction kept 1 base outside the gene matches. The CDR3 is 14 residues long. Germline V gene data show CDR1 as SGHRS and CDR2 as YFSETQ. The CDR3 region has the DNA TGCGCCAGCAGCTTGAGACAGGGGGCAGATACGCAGTATTTT. Its translation is CASSLRQGADTQYF.

This chain uses TRBV2 with TRBJ2-7; 8 nucleotides agree with TRBD2. The CDR3 extends over 13 amino acids. Losses at the gene ends were 8 bases for V and 5 bases for J; bases not matched to a gene: 8. CDR1 and CDR2 from the germline V gene are SNHLY and FYNNEI. Written as DNA, the CDR3 is TGTGCCAGCCGGGACCGGGAGGGTCACGAGCAGTACTTC. This codes for CASRDREGHEQYF.

The genes are TRBV19 and TRBJ1-5; D unclear. Germline V lookup: CDR1 LNHDA, CDR2 SQIVND (reference sequence). This CDR3 is built from 18 residues. V shed 1 base and J shed 5 bases, with 21 bases lying between them. CDR3: CASSIAGQALSVDQPQHF. CDR3 bases: TGTGCCAGTAGTATAGCAGGTCAGGCCCTTTCCGTCGATCAGCCCCAGCATTTT.

This chain joins TRBV18 and TRBJ1-5; TRBD1 is a possible D gene (5 bases). The V gene lost 6 bases and the J gene lost 0 bases, with 15 bases spanning the gap. CDR1 is KGHSH and CDR2 is LQKENI in the germline V gene. The CDR3 sequence is 16 residues long. Written as DNA, the CDR3 is TGTGCCAGCTCGACAAACGGACAAAATAGCAATCAGCCCCAGCATTTT. Translated, it gives CASSTNGQNSNQPQHF.

The gene calls are TRBV7-2 and TRBJ1-2; TRBD1 is a possible D gene (6 bases). The germline V gene has CDR1 SGHTA and CDR2 FQGNSA. The ends were cut back, 1 base at V and 8 bases at J, with 14 bases in the middle. CDR3 length: 14 amino acids. CDR3 in amino acids: CASSLDRVPKGYTF. The CDR3 DNA reads TGTGCCAGCAGCTTAGACAGGGTCCCTAAAGGCTACACCTTC.

The J gene is TRBJ2-1, the V gene TRBV11-2; 7 positions match TRBD2. Germline CDR1 reads SGHAT; CDR2 reads FQNNGV. V was clipped by 5 bases and J by 6 bases; unmatched bases: 7. This CDR3 is built from 14 residues. The chain's CDR3 is CASSTTSASNEQFF. As DNA, the CDR3 is TGTGCCAGCAGCACTACTAGCGCAAGCAATGAGCAGTTCTTC.

The chain couples TRBV28 to TRBJ2-5; D is possibly TRBD1 (5 bases). V lost 6 bases and J lost 6, with 14 bases in between. Germline CDR1 is MDHEN and CDR2 is SYDVKM. The CDR3 is 13 residues long. This CDR3 reads CASSVGQGKTQYF. The DNA for the CDR3 is TGTGCCAGCAGCGTGGGGCAGGGAAAGACCCAGTACTTC.

CDR3 amino acids: CASSSSGSRELFF. CDR3 coding DNA: TGTGCCAGCAGTTCTAGCGGGAGTAGGGAGCTGTTTTTT. V usage is TRBV28 and J usage is TRBJ2-2, with 10 bases that match TRBD2. V dropped 4 bases and J dropped 9; count of bases not matched to a gene: 2. This CDR3 is 13 amino acids long. CDR1 and CDR2 from the germline V gene are MDHEN and SYDVKM. The full variable domain, in which reference TRBV28 and TRBJ2-2 provide the parts outside the CDR3, is DVKVTQSSRYLVKRTGEKVFLECVQDMDHENMFWYRQDPGLGLRLIYFSYDVKMKEKGDIPEGYSVSREKKERFSLILESASTNQTSMYLCASSSSGSRELFFGEGSRLTVL.

V usage is TRBV12-5 and J usage is TRBJ2-3; TRBD1 agrees at 10 bases. The trim removed 1 base at V and 4 bases at J, leaving 2 bases unmatched. CDR3 length equals 15 residues. Germline CDR1 and CDR2: LGHNT and FRNRAP. This chain's CDR3 is CASGLGQGAADTQYF. The DNA for the CDR3 is TGTGCTAGTGGTTTGGGACAGGGGGCCGCAGATACGCAGTATTTT.